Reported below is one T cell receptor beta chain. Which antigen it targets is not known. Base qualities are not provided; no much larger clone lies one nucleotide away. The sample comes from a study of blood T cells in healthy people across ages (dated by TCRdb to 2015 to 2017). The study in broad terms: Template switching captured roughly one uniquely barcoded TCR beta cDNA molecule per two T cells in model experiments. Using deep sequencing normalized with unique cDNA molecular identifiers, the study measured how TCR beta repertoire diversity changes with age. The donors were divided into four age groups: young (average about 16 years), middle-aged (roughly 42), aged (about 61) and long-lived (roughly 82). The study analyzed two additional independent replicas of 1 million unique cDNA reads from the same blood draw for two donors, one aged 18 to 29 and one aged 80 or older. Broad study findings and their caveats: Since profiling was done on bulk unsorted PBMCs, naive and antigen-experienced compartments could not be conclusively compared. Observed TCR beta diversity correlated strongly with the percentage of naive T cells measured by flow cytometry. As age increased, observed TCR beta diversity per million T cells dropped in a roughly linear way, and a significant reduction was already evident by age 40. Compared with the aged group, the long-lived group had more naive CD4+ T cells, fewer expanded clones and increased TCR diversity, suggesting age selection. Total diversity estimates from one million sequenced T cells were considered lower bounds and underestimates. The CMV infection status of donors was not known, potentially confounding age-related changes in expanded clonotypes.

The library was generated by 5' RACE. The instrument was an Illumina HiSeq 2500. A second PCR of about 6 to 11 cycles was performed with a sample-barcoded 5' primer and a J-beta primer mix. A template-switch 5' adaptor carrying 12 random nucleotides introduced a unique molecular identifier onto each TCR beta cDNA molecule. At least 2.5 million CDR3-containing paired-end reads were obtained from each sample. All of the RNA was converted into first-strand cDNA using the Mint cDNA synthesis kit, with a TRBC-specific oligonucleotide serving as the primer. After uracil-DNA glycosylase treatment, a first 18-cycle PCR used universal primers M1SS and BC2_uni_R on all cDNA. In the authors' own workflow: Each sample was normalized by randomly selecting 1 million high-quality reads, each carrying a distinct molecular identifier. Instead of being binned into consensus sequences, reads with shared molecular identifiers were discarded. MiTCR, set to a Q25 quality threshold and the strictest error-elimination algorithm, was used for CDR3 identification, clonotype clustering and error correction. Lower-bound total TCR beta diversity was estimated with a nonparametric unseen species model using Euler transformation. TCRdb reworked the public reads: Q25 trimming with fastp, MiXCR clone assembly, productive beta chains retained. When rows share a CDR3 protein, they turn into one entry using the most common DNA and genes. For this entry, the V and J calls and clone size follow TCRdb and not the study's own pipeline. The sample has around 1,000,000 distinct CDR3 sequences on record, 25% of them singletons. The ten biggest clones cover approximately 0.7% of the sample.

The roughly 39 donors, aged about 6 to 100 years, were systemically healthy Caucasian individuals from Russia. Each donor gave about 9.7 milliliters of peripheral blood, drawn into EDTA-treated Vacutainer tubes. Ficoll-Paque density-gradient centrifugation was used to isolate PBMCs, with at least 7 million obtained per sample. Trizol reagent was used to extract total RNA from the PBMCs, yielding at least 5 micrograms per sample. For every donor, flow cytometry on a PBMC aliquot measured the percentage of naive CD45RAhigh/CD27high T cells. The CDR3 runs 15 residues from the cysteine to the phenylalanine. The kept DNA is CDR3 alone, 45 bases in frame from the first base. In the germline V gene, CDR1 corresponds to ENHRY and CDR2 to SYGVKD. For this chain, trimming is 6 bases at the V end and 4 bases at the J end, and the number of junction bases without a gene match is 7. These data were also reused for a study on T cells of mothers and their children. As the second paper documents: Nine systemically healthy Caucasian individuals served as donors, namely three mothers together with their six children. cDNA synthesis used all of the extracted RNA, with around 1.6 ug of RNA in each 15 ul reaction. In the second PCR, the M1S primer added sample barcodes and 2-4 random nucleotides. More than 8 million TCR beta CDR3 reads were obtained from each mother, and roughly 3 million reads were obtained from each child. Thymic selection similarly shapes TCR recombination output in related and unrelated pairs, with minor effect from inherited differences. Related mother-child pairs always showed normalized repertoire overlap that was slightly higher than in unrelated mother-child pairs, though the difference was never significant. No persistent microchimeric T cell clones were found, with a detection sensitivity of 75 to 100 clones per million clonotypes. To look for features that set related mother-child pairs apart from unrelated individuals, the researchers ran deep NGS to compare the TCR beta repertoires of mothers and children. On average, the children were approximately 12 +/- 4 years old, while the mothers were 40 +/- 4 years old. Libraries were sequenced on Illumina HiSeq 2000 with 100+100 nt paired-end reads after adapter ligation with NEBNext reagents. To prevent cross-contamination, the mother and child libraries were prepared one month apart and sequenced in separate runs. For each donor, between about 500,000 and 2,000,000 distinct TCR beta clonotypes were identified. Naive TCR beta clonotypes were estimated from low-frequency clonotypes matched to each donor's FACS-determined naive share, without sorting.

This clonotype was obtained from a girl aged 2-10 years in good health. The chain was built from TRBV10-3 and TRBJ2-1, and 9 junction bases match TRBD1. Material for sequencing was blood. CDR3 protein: CAIREGGQGYNEQFF. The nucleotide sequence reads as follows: TGTGCCATCAGAGAGGGGGGACAGGGATACAATGAGCAGTTCTTC.